A single sample is the source of the 28 T cell receptor beta chains below, sequenced in a study of blood T cell repertoires in COVID-19. This table comes from immunoSEQ multiplex PCR, and its TCRdb copy is limited to in-frame clones, with some not included. The sample yields more than 200,000 clones, about 80% seen once. Material for sequencing was PBMCs or T cells enriched from blood (not recorded which). The source of these receptors is a man in his 60s who had recovered from COVID-19.

V gene TRBV19 combines with J gene TRBJ2-1; 7 bases line up with TRBD1. V was pared by 3 bases and J by 5 bases, with 1 base of the junction left unmatched. The length of the CDR3 is 13 residues. In germline, CDR1 is LNHDA, CDR2 SQIVND (reference sequence). The CDR3 sequence is CASSMGQNNEQFF. The CDR3 DNA follows: TGTGCCAGTAGTATGGGACAGAACAATGAGCAGTTCTTC.

The chain carries TRBV29-1 and TRBJ2-3, with D unclear. This CDR3 has 13 amino acids. Germline CDR1 reads SQVTM; CDR2 reads ANQGSEA. V gave up 4 bases and J gave up 2 bases, with 10 bases separating them. The DNA for the CDR3 is TGCAGCGTTGGTCGGCGGTCCACAGATACGCAGTATTTT. It is translated as CSVGRRSTDTQYF.

The rearrangement uses TRBV2 and TRBJ2-5; 9 nucleotides line up with TRBD1. Germline-derived CDR1 and CDR2 are SNHLY and FYNNEI. This CDR3 has 13 amino acids. V lost 10 bases to trimming and J lost 4 bases; unmatched junction nucleotides: 7. Written as DNA, the CDR3 is TGTGCCATCCACAGGGGGCGCCTAGAGACCCAGTACTTC. Translating gives CAIHRGRLETQYF.

This sequence joins TRBV3-1 (or the pseudogene TRBV3-2) and TRBJ2-3; the D gene is possibly TRBD1 (5 bases). CDR1 is LGHDT, CDR2 YNNKEL, per germline (reference sequence). The CDR3 runs 15 residues. The V end lost 4 bases, the J end lost 4 bases, and 15 bases lay between the germline ends. The CDR3 region has the DNA TGTGCCAGCAGCCGAAACAGGTTTCCCGCAGATACGCAGTATTTT. Its translation is CASSRNRFPADTQYF.

V usage is TRBV12-5 and J usage is TRBJ1-1, with 7 positions matching TRBD1. The CDR3 loop spans 14 amino acids. Germline-derived CDR1 and CDR2 are LGHNT and FRNRAP. The junction had 6 bases not matched to a gene; V was cut back by 5 bases and J by 3 bases. CDR3 protein: CASGGGGRDTEAFF. As DNA, the CDR3 is TGTGCTAGTGGTGGAGGGGGCCGGGACACTGAAGCTTTCTTT. The full variable domain, completed using reference TRBV12-5 and TRBJ1-1, is DARVTQTPRHKVTEMGQEVTMRCQPILGHNTVFWYRQTMMQGLELLAYFRNRAPLDDSGMPKDRFSAEMPDATLATLKIQPSEPRDSAVYFCASGGGGRDTEAFFGQGTRLTVV.

V and J are TRBV5-1 and TRBJ2-5, with 8 bases identical to TRBD1. CDR3 length: 16 amino acids. Germline V CDR1 and CDR2: SGHRS, YFSETQ. V dropped 7 bases and J dropped 4; count of bases not matched to a gene: 15. The CDR3 DNA reads as TGCGCCAGCGGGGGAGGTTCGACAGGGGCAGGAGAGACCCAGTACTTC. It is translated as CASGGGSTGAGETQYF.

V usage is TRBV18 and J usage is TRBJ1-1, with 12 bases identical to TRBD1. CDR3 size: 14 residues. J gave up 11 bases and V 2 bases, and 6 bases lay outside the gene matches. Per the germline V gene, CDR1 is KGHSH and CDR2 is LQKENI. DNA of the CDR3: TGTGCCAGCTCACCAGGGGGACAGGGGGCGCGCGCTTTCTTT. This encodes CASSPGGQGARAFF. Based on the CDR3 plus reference TRBV18 and TRBJ1-1, the full variable domain is NAGVMQNPRHLVRRRGQEARLRCSPMKGHSHVYWYRQLPEEGLKFMVYLQKENIIDESGMPKERFSAEFPKEGPSILRIQQVVRGDSAAYFCASSPGGQGARAFFGQGTRLTVV.

V and J are TRBV11-3 and TRBJ2-7; TRBD1 aligns across 8 bases. Trimming took 4 bases from V and 3 from J; bases not matched to a gene: 5. Germline CDR1 is SGHNT and CDR2 is YENEEA. The CDR3 has 14 amino acids. CDR3 loop: CASSSGTGYYEQYF. The CDR3 region has the DNA TGTGCCAGCAGCTCCGGGACAGGATACTACGAGCAGTACTTC.

This chain connects TRBV27 to TRBJ2-5, with D perhaps TRBD1 (5 bases). CDR1 and CDR2 (germline): MNHEY, SMNVEV (reference sequence). The CDR3 runs 14 residues. V was cut by 5 bases and J by 4 bases, with 14 bases left in between. Written as DNA, the CDR3 is TGTGCCAGCAGTAACAGGCAACCAATAGAGACCCAGTACTTC. It specifies CASSNRQPIETQYF.

V is TRBV4-2 and J is TRBJ1-6; the match to TRBD1 covers 8 bases. The J segment lost 1 base and the V segment lost 2 bases, leaving 1 base of the junction unmatched. The germline CDR1 and CDR2 sequences are LGHNA and YNFKEQ. The CDR3 is 16 amino acids. The CDR3 here is CASSQTGGSYNSPLHF. The CDR3 DNA reads TGTGCCAGCAGCCAAACAGGGGGTTCCTATAATTCACCCCTCCACTTT.

This rearrangement joins TRBV27 to TRBJ1-5; D unresolved. This CDR3 is 13 amino acids long. Germline assignment: CDR1 MNHEY and CDR2 SMNVEV (reference sequence). V lost 2 bases and J lost 6, with 8 bases in between. CDR3 sequence reads: CASSLGSFQPQHF. CDR3 in DNA: TGTGCCAGCAGTTTAGGCAGTTTTCAGCCCCAGCATTTT.

The chain is built from TRBV7-2 and TRBJ1-4, with a tentative D call TRBD1 (6 bases). CDR1 and CDR2 (germline): SGHTA, FQGNSA. This CDR3 region has 15 residues. Trimming left V 3 bases short and J 4 bases short, with 12 bases between. The CDR3 loop is CASSFEGQHNEKLFF. The DNA for the CDR3 is TGTGCCAGCAGCTTTGAAGGACAGCATAATGAAAAACTGTTTTTT.

The J gene is TRBJ1-6, the V gene TRBV13; TRBD1 is a possible D gene (6 bases). The CDR3 is 14 residues long. Germline assignment: CDR1 PRHDT and CDR2 FYEKMQ (reference sequence). V shed 1 base and J shed 9 bases, with 10 bases lying between them. The CDR3 DNA follows: TGTGCCAGCAGCTTAGCACAGGGTGGTTCACCCCTCCACTTT. Encoded protein: CASSLAQGGSPLHF. Full variable domain (remainder filled in from reference TRBV13 and TRBJ1-6): AAGVIQSPRHLIKEKRETATLKCYPIPRHDTVYWYQQGPGQDPQFLISFYEKMQSDKGSIPDRFSAQQFSDYHSELNMSSLELGDSALYFCASSLAQGGSPLHFGNGTRLTVT.

This clone was counted a few times. This sequence joins TRBV9 and TRBJ1-3; D is unclear. Germline V gene lookup returns CDR1 SGDLS and CDR2 YYNGEE. The CDR3 has 15 residues. V was shortened by 4 bases and J by 0 bases, with 11 bases between the two germline ends. The CDR3 spells CASSPDTISGNTIYF. CDR3 in DNA: TGTGCCAGCAGCCCCGACACCATCTCTGGAAACACCATATATTTT.

V gene TRBV10-3 combines with J gene TRBJ1-6, with unresolved D. CDR1 is ENHRY, CDR2 SYGVKD, per germline. This CDR3 contains 14 residues. Trimming pared 4 bases from V and 8 bases from J, leaving 12 bases between. The CDR3 DNA sequence: TGTGCCATCAGTGCAACAGCCAAGGATTCACCCCTCCACTTT. This gives the protein CAISATAKDSPLHF.

CDR3 residues: CASTFSRGSYEQYF. The CDR3 DNA sequence: TGTGCCAGCACCTTCTCTAGGGGCTCCTACGAGCAGTACTTC. The rearrangement uses TRBV11-2 and TRBJ2-7; a weak D match, TRBD1 (5 bases). This CDR3 contains 14 residues. The germline V gene encodes CDR1 SGHAT and CDR2 FQNNGV. The V end was cut by 7 bases, the J end by 0 bases, with 13 bases between.

V is TRBV2 and J is TRBJ2-1; perhaps TRBD2 as D (6 bases). Germline V lookup: CDR1 SNHLY, CDR2 FYNNEI. This CDR3 is 14 amino acids long. The V end was cut by 7 bases, the J end by 2 bases, with 12 bases between. The CDR3 here is CASKGAGTYNEQFF. For the CDR3, the DNA is TGTGCCAGCAAAGGTGCGGGAACCTACAATGAGCAGTTCTTC. The whole variable domain, remainder taken from reference TRBV2 and TRBJ2-1, is EPEVTQTPSHQVTQMGQEVILRCVPISNHLYFYWYRQILGQKVEFLVSFYNNEISEKSEIFDDQFSVERPDGSNFTLKIRSTKLEDSAMYFCASKGAGTYNEQFFGPGTRLTVL.

The chain employs TRBV7-8 and TRBJ1-3, with D hard to call. The CDR3 extends over 15 amino acids. Germline V gene lookup returns CDR1 SGHVS and CDR2 FQNEAQ. Trimming took off 2 bases at V and 0 bases at J, with 8 bases between the two ends. CDR3: CASSLFYSSGNTIYF. CDR3 sequence (DNA): TGTGCCAGCAGCTTATTTTACAGCTCTGGAAACACCATATATTTT.

The J gene is TRBJ1-3, the V gene TRBV4-2; no firm D call. There are 17 residues in the CDR3. The V end lost 0 bases, the J end lost 0 bases, and 12 bases lay between the germline ends. In germline, CDR1 is LGHNA, CDR2 YNFKEQ. The CDR3: CASSQDGVLDSGNTIYF. CDR3 DNA: TGTGCCAGCAGCCAAGATGGGGTACTAGACTCTGGAAACACCATATATTTT.

This rearrangement joins TRBV7-6 to TRBJ2-4, with TRBD1 matching over 10 bases. The germline V gene has CDR1 SGHVS and CDR2 FNYEAQ. CDR3 size: 18 residues. V gave up 6 bases and J gave up 0 bases; unmatched junction bases: 11. The CDR3 DNA reads as TGTGCCAGCAGTAGGTGGGGACAGGGGTCTCCAGCCAAAAACATTCAGTACTTC. Residues: CASSRWGQGSPAKNIQYF.

This clone was seen only once. The chain joins TRBV5-6 to TRBJ1-1; maybe TRBD1 (5 bases). The ends were cut back, 0 bases at V and 0 bases at J, with 9 bases in the middle. The CDR3 is made up of 15 amino acids. Germline-derived CDR1 and CDR2 are SGHDT and YYEEEE. CDR3 DNA: TGTGCCAGCAGCTTGGTAGGGGCGGTGAACACTGAAGCTTTCTTT. Encoded protein: CASSLVGAVNTEAFF.

Points on this clone: Other DNA sequences in the sample encode the same CDR3. CDR3: CASSQDRGSYTDTQYF. For the CDR3, the DNA is TGCGCCAGCAGCCAAGATAGGGGCAGCTACACAGATACGCAGTATTTT. J is TRBJ2-3 and V is TRBV4-3, with D maybe TRBD1 (5 bases). The CDR3 has 16 residues. The germline gives CDR1 LGHNA, CDR2 YSLEER. Trimming cost V 0 bases and J 2 bases, with 12 bases left between them.

The chain has TRBV25-1 and TRBJ2-3, with D perhaps TRBD1 (6 bases). The germline CDR1 and CDR2 sequences are MGHDK and SYGVNS. Trimming took 6 bases from V and 5 from J, leaving 18 bases between them. The CDR3 extends over 15 amino acids. CDR3 nucleotide sequence: TGTGCCAGCAGCCAAACCGGGACATTACGAGATACGCAGTATTTT. This codes for CASSQTGTLRDTQYF.

The V gene is TRBV6-5, the J gene TRBJ2-5, with 7 bases lining up with TRBD2. The CDR3 is made up of 14 amino acids. Losses at the gene ends were 4 bases for V and 4 bases for J; bases not matched to a gene: 6. Germline lookup yields CDR1 MNHEY and CDR2 SVGAGI. This CDR3 reads CASSSTWGGETQYF. The CDR3 DNA reads as TGTGCCAGCAGTTCCACGTGGGGGGGAGAGACCCAGTACTTC.

V and J are TRBV11-3 and TRBJ2-1, with a possible D match to TRBD1 (6 bases). From germline, CDR1 is SGHNT and CDR2 YENEEA. V was cut by 5 bases and J by 0 bases, with 8 bases left in between. The CDR3 length is 14 residues. As DNA, the CDR3 is TGTGCCAGCAGCCGGACAGCCTCCTACAATGAGCAGTTCTTC. Translating it yields CASSRTASYNEQFF.

V usage is TRBV19 and J usage is TRBJ1-5; D unclear. The CDR3 extends over 14 amino acids. V lost 4 bases to trimming and J lost 4 bases, with 11 bases between them. Germline V gene lookup returns CDR1 LNHDA and CDR2 SQIVND (reference sequence). In nucleotides, the CDR3 is TGTGCCAGTAGTAATCCGGGTTCGAATCAGCCCCAGCATTTT. Translation: CASSNPGSNQPQHF.

The chain employs TRBV6-5 and TRBJ1-1, with D maybe TRBD1 (5 bases). This CDR3 contains 13 residues. Per germline, CDR1 MNHEY and CDR2 SVGAGI. V lost 6 bases and J lost 4, with 12 bases in between. The CDR3 is CASRTPGGTEAFF. The CDR3 DNA reads as TGTGCCAGCAGGACGCCCGGGGGCACTGAAGCTTTCTTT.

V gene TRBV6-5 combines with J gene TRBJ1-2, with D maybe TRBD1 (5 bases). The length of the CDR3 is 14 residues. Germline CDR1 is MNHEY and CDR2 is SVGAGI. The germline V and J ends were trimmed by 0 bases and 7 bases, with 12 bases remaining between them. CDR3 bases: TGTGCCAGCAGTTACTCCCGGGGGGGAAGTGGCTACACCTTC. It codes for CASSYSRGGSGYTF.